This TCR beta chain was identified in a study of radiation and T cells in renal cell carcinoma. Findings and limits, study-wide: Compared with controls, irradiated tumors had more, larger dominant CDR3 motifs. Without pretreatment biopsies, baseline tumor clonotype presence was undetermined.

Produced via immunoSEQ multiplex PCR; TCRdb's table is partial and in-frame only. The sample lists about 20,000 clones, approximately 62% seen once, with roughly an eighth in the top ten. To note about this clone: Its antigen remains unknown.

Looked up from germline, CDR1 is SGDLS and CDR2 is YYNGEE. The CDR3 is made up of 14 amino acids. V shed 3 bases and J shed 4 bases, with 11 bases lying between them. The treatment is: 15 Gy SBRT to primary tumor, nephrectomy 4 weeks later. Nephrectomy followed 15 Gy stereotactic body radiation by 4 weeks. This TCR was sampled from an older woman with renal cell carcinoma. The sequences come from tumor tissue, collected from a patient whose treatment included radiotherapy and nephrectomy. This sequence joins TRBV9 and TRBJ1-5; D perhaps matches TRBD1 (5 bases). Here the CDR3 reads CASSAQGSNQPQHF. CDR3 nucleotide sequence: TGTGCCAGCAGCGCGCAGGGTTCTAATCAGCCCCAGCATTTT.